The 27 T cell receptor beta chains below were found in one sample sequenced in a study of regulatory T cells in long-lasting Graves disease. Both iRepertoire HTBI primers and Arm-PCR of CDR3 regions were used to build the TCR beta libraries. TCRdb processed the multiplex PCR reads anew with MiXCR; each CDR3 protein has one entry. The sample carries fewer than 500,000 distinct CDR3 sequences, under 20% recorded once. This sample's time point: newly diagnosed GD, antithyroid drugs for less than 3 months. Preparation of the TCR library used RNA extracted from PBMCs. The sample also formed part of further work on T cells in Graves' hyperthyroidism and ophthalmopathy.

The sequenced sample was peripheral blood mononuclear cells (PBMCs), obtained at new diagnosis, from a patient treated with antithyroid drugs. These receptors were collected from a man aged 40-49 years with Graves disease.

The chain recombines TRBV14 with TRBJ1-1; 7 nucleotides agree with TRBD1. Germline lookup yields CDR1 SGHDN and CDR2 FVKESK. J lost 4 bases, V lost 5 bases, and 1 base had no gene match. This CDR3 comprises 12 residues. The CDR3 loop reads CASSWDSTEAFF. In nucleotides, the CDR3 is TGTGCCAGCAGCTGGGACAGCACTGAAGCTTTCTTT.

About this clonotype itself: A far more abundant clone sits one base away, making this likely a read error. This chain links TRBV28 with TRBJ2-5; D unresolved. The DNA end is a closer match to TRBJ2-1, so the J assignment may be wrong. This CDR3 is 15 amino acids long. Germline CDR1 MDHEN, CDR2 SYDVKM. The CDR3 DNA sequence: TGTGCCAGCAGTTTAATACGGACCCCATCCAATGAGCAGTTCTTC. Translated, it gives CASSLIRTPSNEQFF.

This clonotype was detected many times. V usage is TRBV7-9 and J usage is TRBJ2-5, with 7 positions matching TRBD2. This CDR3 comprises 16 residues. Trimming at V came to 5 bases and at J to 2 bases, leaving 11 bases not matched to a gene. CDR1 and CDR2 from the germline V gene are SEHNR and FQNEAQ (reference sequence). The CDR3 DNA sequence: TGTGCCAGCAGCCTAGGGCGTCTAGCGGAACAAGAGACCCAGTACTTC. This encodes CASSLGRLAEQETQYF. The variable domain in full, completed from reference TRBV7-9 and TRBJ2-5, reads DTGVSQNPRHKITKRGQNVTFRCDPISEHNRLYWYRQTLGQGPEFLTYFQNEAQLEKSRLLSDRFSAERPKGSFSTLEIQRTEQGDSAMYLCASSLGRLAEQETQYFGPGTRLLVL.

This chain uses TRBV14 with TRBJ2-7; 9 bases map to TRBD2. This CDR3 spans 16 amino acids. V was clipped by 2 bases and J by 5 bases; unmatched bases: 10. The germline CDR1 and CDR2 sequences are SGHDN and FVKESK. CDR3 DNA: TGTGCCAGCAGCCAAATACCGGGACTAGCAGTTCACGAGCAGTACTTC. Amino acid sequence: CASSQIPGLAVHEQYF.

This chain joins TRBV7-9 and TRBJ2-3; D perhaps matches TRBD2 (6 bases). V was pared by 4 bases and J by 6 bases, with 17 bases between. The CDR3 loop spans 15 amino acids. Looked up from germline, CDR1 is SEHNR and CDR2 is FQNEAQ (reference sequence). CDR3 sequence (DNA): TGTGCCAGCAGCTCCTCCGGGAGCTACCTTGATACGCAGTATTTT. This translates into CASSSSGSYLDTQYF. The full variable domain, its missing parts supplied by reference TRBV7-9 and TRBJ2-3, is DTGVSQNPRHKITKRGQNVTFRCDPISEHNRLYWYRQTLGQGPEFLTYFQNEAQLEKSRLLSDRFSAERPKGSFSTLEIQRTEQGDSAMYLCASSSSGSYLDTQYFGPGTRLTVL.

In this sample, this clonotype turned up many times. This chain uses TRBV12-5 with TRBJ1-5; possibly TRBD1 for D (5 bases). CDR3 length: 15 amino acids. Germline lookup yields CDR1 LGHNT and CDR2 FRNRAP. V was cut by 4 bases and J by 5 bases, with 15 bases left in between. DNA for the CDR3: TGTGCTAGTGGTTCCACCCTGAGGGGATATCAGCCCCAGCATTTT. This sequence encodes CASGSTLRGYQPQHF.

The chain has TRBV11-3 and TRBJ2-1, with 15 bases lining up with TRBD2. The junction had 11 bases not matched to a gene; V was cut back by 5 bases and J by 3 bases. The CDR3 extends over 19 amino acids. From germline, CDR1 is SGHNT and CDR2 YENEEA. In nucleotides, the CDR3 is TGTGCCAGCAGCCAAGCTCGGACTAGCGGGAGGGCCTACTACAATGAGCAGTTCTTC. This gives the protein CASSQARTSGRAYYNEQFF.

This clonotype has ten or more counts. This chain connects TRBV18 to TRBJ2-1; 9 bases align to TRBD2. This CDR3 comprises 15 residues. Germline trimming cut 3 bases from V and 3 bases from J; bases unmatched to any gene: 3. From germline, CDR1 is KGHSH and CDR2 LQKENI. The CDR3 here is CASSPLLAGYNEQFF. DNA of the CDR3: TGTGCCAGCTCACCGTTACTAGCGGGCTACAATGAGCAGTTCTTC.

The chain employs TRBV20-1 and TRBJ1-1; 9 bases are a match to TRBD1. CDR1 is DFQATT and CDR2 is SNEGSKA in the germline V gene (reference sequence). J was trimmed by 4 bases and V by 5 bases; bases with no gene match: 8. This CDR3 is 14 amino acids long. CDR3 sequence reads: CSASPGQGGTEAFF. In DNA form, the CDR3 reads TGCAGTGCTTCTCCGGGACAGGGTGGCACTGAAGCTTTCTTT.

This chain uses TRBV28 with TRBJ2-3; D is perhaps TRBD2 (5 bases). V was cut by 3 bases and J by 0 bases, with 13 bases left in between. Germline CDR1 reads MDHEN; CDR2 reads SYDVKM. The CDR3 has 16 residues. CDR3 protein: CASSFRRPSSTDTQYF. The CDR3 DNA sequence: TGTGCCAGCAGTTTCAGGAGGCCTTCTAGCACAGATACGCAGTATTTT.

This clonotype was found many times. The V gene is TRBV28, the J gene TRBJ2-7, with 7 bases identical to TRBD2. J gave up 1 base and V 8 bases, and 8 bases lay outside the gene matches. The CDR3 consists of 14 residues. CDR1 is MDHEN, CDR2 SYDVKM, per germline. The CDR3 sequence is CASAVMGGSYEQYF. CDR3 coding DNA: TGTGCCAGCGCCGTTATGGGGGGGTCCTACGAGCAGTACTTC.

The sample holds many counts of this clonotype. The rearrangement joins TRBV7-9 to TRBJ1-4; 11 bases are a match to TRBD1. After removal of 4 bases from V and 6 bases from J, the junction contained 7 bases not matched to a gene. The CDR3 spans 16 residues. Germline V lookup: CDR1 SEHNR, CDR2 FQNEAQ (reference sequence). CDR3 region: CASSSKPGQGDEKLFF. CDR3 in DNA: TGTGCCAGCAGCTCGAAGCCGGGACAGGGGGATGAAAAACTGTTTTTT.

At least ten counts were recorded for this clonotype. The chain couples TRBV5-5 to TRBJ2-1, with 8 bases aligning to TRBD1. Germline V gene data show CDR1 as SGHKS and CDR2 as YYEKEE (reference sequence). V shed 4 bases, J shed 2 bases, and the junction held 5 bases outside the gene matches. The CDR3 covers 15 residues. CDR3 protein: CASSQQGGPYNEQFF. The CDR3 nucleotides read TGTGCCAGCAGCCAACAGGGGGGACCCTACAATGAGCAGTTCTTC.

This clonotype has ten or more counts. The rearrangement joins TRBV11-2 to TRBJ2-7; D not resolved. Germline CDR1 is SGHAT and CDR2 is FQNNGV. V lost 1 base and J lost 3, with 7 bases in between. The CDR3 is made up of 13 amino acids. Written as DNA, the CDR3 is TGTGCCAGCAGCTTAGGGACCCTCTACGAGCAGTACTTC. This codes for CASSLGTLYEQYF.

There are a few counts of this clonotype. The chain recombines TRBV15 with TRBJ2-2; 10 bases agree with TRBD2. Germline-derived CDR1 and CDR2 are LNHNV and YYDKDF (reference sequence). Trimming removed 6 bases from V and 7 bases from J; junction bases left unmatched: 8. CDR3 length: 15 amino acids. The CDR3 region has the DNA TGTGCCACCAGAGGTCTAGCGGGAGTGGTCGGGGAGCTGTTTTTT. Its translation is CATRGLAGVVGELFF.

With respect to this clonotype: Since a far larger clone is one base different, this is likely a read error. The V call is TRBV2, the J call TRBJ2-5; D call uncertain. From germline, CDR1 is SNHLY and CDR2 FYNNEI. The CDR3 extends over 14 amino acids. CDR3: CASSVTAGLDEQLF. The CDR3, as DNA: TGTGCCAGCAGTGTGACGGCCGGGTTGGATGAGCAGCTCTTC.

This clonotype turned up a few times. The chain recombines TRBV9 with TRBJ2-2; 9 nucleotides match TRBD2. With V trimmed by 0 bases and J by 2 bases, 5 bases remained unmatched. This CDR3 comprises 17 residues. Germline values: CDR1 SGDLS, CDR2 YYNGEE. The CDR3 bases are TGTGCCAGCAGCGTAGGCCTAGCGGGGATCAACACCGGGGAGCTGTTTTTT. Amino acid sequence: CASSVGLAGINTGELFF.

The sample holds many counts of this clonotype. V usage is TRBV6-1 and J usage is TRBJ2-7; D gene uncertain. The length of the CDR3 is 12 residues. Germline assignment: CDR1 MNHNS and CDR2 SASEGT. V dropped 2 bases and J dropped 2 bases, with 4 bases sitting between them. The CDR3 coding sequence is TGTGCCAGCAGTGAACAGACCTACGAGCAGTACTTC. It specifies CASSEQTYEQYF.

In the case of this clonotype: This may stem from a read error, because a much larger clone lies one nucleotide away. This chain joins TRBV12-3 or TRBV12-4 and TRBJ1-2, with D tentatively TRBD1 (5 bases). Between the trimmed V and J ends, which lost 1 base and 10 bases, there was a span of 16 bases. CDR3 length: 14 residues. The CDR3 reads CASSLGGAWDDYTF. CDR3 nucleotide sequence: TGTGCCAGCAGTTTAGGGGGCGCATGGGATGACTACACCTTC.

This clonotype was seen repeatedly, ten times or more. The CDR3 loop is CASSLEGGGFYWAFF. CDR3 nucleotides: TGCGCCAGCAGCTTGGAAGGCGGAGGGTTTTACTGGGCTTTCTTT. This sequence joins TRBV5-1 and TRBJ1-1; unclear D gene. The germline CDR1 and CDR2 sequences are SGHRS and YFSETQ. Trimming took off 0 bases at V and 11 bases at J, with 20 bases between the two ends. The CDR3 contains 15 residues. The whole variable domain, remainder taken from reference TRBV5-1 and TRBJ1-1, is KAGVTQTPRYLIKTRGQQVTLSCSPISGHRSVSWYQQTPGQGLQFLFEYFSETQRNKGNFPGRFSGRQFSNSRSEMNVSTLELGDSALYLCASSLEGGGFYWAFFGQGTRLTVV.

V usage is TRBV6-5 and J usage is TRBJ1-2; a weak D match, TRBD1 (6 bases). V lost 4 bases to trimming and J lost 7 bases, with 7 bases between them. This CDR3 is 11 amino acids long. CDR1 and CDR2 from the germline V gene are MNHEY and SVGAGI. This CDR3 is CASSWTAGYTF. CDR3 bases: TGTGCCAGCAGTTGGACAGCTGGCTACACCTTC.

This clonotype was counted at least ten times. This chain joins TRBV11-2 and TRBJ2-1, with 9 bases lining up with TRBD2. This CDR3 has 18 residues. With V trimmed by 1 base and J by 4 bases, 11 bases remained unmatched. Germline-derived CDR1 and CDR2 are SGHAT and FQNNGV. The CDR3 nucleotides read TGTGCCAGCAGCTTAGTTCGGGGTCGGCTAGCGGGGTACAATGAGCAGTTCTTC. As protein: CASSLVRGRLAGYNEQFF.

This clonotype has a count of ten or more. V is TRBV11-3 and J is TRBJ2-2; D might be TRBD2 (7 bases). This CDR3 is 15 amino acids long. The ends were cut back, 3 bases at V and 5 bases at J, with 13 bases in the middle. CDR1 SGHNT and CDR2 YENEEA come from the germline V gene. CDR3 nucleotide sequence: TGTGCCAGCAGCTTCGGGGGGCGCGAGACCGGGGAGCTGTTTTTT. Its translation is CASSFGGRETGELFF.

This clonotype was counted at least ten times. The CDR3 region is CASRMAESSYNEQFF. The DNA of the CDR3 is TGCGCCAGCAGGATGGCGGAAAGCTCCTACAATGAGCAGTTCTTC. The gene calls are TRBV5-1 and TRBJ2-1; D is ambiguous. Trimming removed 5 bases from V and 0 bases from J, with 12 bases in between. This CDR3 region has 15 residues. Germline values: CDR1 SGHRS, CDR2 YFSETQ.

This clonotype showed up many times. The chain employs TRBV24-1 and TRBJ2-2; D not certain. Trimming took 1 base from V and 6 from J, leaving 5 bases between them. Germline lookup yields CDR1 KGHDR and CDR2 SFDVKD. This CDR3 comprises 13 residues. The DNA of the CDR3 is TGTGCCACCAGTGATTTACTGTCCGGGGAGCTGTTTTTT. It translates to CATSDLLSGELFF.

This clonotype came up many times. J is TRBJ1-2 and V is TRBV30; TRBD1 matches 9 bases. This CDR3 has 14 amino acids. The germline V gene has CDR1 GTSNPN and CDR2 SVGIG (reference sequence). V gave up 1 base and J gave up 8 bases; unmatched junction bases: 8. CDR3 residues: CAWSAWDRDYGYTF. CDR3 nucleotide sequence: TGTGCCTGGAGTGCCTGGGACAGGGATTACGGCTACACCTTC.

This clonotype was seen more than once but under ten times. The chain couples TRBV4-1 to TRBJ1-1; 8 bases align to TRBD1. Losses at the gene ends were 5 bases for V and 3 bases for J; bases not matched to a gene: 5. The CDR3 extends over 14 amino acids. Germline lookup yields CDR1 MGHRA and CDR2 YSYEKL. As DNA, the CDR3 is TGCGCCAGCAGCTCAAGGACAGGGCACACTGAAGCTTTCTTT. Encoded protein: CASSSRTGHTEAFF.